The rows below give T cell receptor beta chains drawn from one sample of a study of early T cells in non-severe SARS-CoV-2 infection. MiXCR, applied by TCRdb to the 5' RACE reads, yields one record per CDR3 protein. The sample comprises tens of thousands of distinct CDR3 sequences, over 5% of which are singletons, and about 7.5% rests with the top ten. The sequenced sample consisted of whole blood. The receptors here all came from an adult who was a healthcare worker with PCR-confirmed SARS-CoV-2 infection or an uninfected control (not recorded which). Both conserved end residues are part of each CDR3. The D gene is left open where the match is weak. Clone sizes are given selectively: once, few, many, or a class where the clone is expanded.

CDR3	DNA	length	D	size	J	V
CASRDASNEQFF	TGCGCCAGCAGAGATGCTAGTAATGAGCAGTTCTTC	12	.	few	TRBJ2-1	TRBV5-1
CASRKTGGGRHNEQFF	TGTGCCAGCAGAAAAACGGGAGGGGGGCGGCACAATGAGCAGTTCTTC	16	TRBD2	many	TRBJ2-1	TRBV11-2
CASSPKNANQETQYF	TGTGCCAGCTCACCAAAGAACGCCAACCAAGAGACCCAGTACTTC	15	.	.	TRBJ2-5	TRBV18
CAWSVRRGDTQYF	TGTGCCTGGAGTGTAAGGCGCGGAGATACGCAGTATTTT	13	.	.	TRBJ2-3	TRBV30
CSAETSGPITDTQYF	TGCAGTGCCGAGACTAGCGGGCCGATCACAGATACGCAGTATTTT	15	TRBD2	few	TRBJ2-3	TRBV20-1
CASTTDGYGYTF	TGTGCCAGCACCACGGACGGGTATGGCTACACCTTC	12	.	many	TRBJ1-2	TRBV12-3/TRBV12-4
CASRALTNEKLFF	TGTGCCAGCAGGGCCCTAACTAATGAAAAACTGTTTTTT	13	.	.	TRBJ1-4	TRBV6-5
CASNEGARPQHF	TGTGCCAGCAACGAGGGGGCAAGGCCCCAGCATTTT	12	TRBD1	.	TRBJ1-5	TRBV6-1
CATSEAGLAGDLDTQYF	TGTGCCACCAGTGAAGCTGGACTAGCGGGAGATCTTGATACGCAGTATTTT	17	TRBD2	few	TRBJ2-3	TRBV24-1
CASSTSGYNQPQHF	TGTGCCAGCAGTACTTCAGGGTACAATCAGCCCCAGCATTTT	14	.	many	TRBJ1-5	TRBV6-5
CASSYRGRENSPLHF	TGTGCCAGCAGTTACCGGGGCAGGGAAAATTCACCCCTCCACTTT	15	.	.	TRBJ1-6	TRBV6-6
CSATLSPDTQYF	TGCAGTGCAACTCTCTCTCCAGATACGCAGTATTTT	12	.	few	TRBJ2-3	TRBV20-1
CSVVSGRETQYF	TGCAGTGTGGTTAGCGGGAGAGAGACCCAGTACTTC	12	TRBD2	.	TRBJ2-5	TRBV20-1
CASKHGNQPQHF	TGTGCCAGCAAACACGGCAATCAGCCCCAGCATTTT	12	.	.	TRBJ1-5	TRBV2
CAIPGQTISGANVLTF	TGTGCCATCCCGGGACAGACTATCTCTGGGGCCAACGTCCTGACTTTC	16	TRBD1	.	TRBJ2-6	TRBV10-3
CSVGRATSGSTDTQYF	TGCAGCGTTGGTCGCGCGACTAGCGGGAGCACAGATACGCAGTATTTT	16	TRBD2	many	TRBJ2-3	TRBV29-1
CASSLVFRQGRNGYTF	TGCGCCAGCAGCTTGGTCTTCCGGCAGGGTCGAAATGGCTACACCTTC	16	.	few	TRBJ1-2	TRBV5-1
CSARDKGLDTQYF	TGCAGTGCTAGGGACAAGGGCCTAGATACGCAGTATTTT	13	.	many	TRBJ2-3	TRBV20-1
CASRGNTNTGELFF	TGCGCCAGCAGAGGGAATACGAACACCGGGGAGCTGTTTTTT	14	.	many	TRBJ2-2	TRBV10-2
CASSQDTQGFDTQYF	TGCGCCAGCAGCCAAGATACGCAGGGTTTTGATACGCAGTATTTT	15	.	.	TRBJ2-3	TRBV4-3
CASSPLLDSGSNEQFF	TGTGCCAGCTCTCCCCTTCTCGACTCAGGGAGCAATGAGCAGTTCTTC	16	.	many	TRBJ2-1	TRBV18
CASRASGGARDTQYF	TGTGCCAGCAGGGCTAGCGGGGGGGCCAGAGATACGCAGTATTTT	15	TRBD2	many	TRBJ2-3	TRBV6-6
CASSLGLSELFF	TGTGCCAGCAGCTTAGGCTTGTCCGAGCTGTTTTTT	12	.	few	TRBJ2-2	TRBV7-9
CASSDIAGLAGVHEQYF	TGCGCCAGCAGTGATATCGCCGGACTAGCGGGAGTCCACGAGCAGTACTTC	17	TRBD2	.	TRBJ2-7	TRBV10-1
CASSQDTRSTDTQYF	TGCGCCAGCAGCCAAGATACCAGGAGCACAGATACGCAGTATTTT	15	.	few	TRBJ2-3	TRBV4-3
CSARALTSGANVLTF	TGCAGTGCTAGGGCCCTGACGTCTGGGGCCAACGTCCTGACTTTC	15	.	.	TRBJ2-6	TRBV20-1
CSTRTSEYNEQFF	TGCAGCACCAGGACTAGCGAATACAATGAGCAGTTCTTC	13	TRBD2	.	TRBJ2-1	TRBV29-1
CASSLYPRQGSSLHF	TGTGCCAGCAGTTTATATCCGAGACAGGGGTCTTCCCTCCACTTT	15	TRBD1	many	TRBJ1-6	TRBV27
CASFDGQRTNYGYTF	TGTGCCAGCTTTGACGGACAGAGAACTAACTATGGCTACACCTTC	15	.	many	TRBJ1-2	TRBV6-1
CASSQDSASGNNEQFF	TGTGCCAGCAGCCAAGATTCGGCTAGCGGTAACAATGAGCAGTTCTTC	16	TRBD2	many	TRBJ2-1	TRBV4-2
CASIPAASGANVLTF	TGTGCCAGCATCCCCGCAGCGTCTGGGGCCAACGTCCTGACTTTC	15	.	few	TRBJ2-6	TRBV28
CASSLGVEAFF	TGTGCCAGCAGTTTAGGGGTTGAAGCTTTCTTT	11	.	many	TRBJ1-1	TRBV28
CASSGRESYNEQFF	TGTGCCAGCAGCGGGCGGGAGTCCTACAATGAGCAGTTCTTC	14	TRBD2	few	TRBJ2-1	TRBV7-9
CASRRSAEAFF	TGTGCCAGCCGCCGGTCCGCTGAAGCTTTCTTT	11	.	few	TRBJ1-1	TRBV28
CATARDRVYRGYTF	TGTGCCACTGCGAGGGACAGGGTATATAGAGGCTACACCTTC	14	TRBD1	few	TRBJ1-2	TRBV13
CASSLGLAGSDTQYF	TGTGCCAGCAGCTTAGGACTAGCGGGGTCCGATACGCAGTATTTT	15	TRBD2	few	TRBJ2-3	TRBV7-9
CASSLLFHEQFF	TGTGCCAGCAGCTTGTTGTTCCATGAGCAGTTCTTC	12	.	.	TRBJ2-1	TRBV7-8
CASSLVNKNTEAFF	TGTGCCAGCAGTTTGGTAAACAAGAACACTGAAGCTTTCTTT	14	.	many	TRBJ1-1	TRBV28
CSVRTGLRTAEAFF	TGCAGCGTGAGGACAGGGTTGAGGACCGCTGAAGCTTTCTTT	14	TRBD1	.	TRBJ1-1	TRBV29-1
CASSLVQGQETQYF	TGTGCCAGCAGCTTGGTACAGGGCCAAGAGACCCAGTACTTC	14	.	.	TRBJ2-5	TRBV5-8
CASSRQRGPNEQYF	TGTGCCAGCAGCCGACAGCGGGGGCCCAACGAGCAGTACTTC	14	TRBD2	many	TRBJ2-7	TRBV4-2
CASSYSGKGNNEQFF	TGTGCCAGCAGTTATAGCGGGAAGGGGAACAATGAGCAGTTCTTC	15	TRBD2	many	TRBJ2-1	TRBV6-2/TRBV6-3
CASRRTVRSSTDTQYF	TGTGCCAGCAGAAGGACAGTCAGATCCAGCACAGATACGCAGTATTTT	16	.	.	TRBJ2-3	TRBV6-2/TRBV6-3
CASMGRDLLTDTQYF	TGTGCCAGTATGGGGCGGGATCTTCTGACAGATACGCAGTATTTT	15	.	many	TRBJ2-3	TRBV19
CATQRGGLQETQYF	TGTGCCACCCAGCGGGGGGGCCTACAAGAGACCCAGTACTTC	14	TRBD2	.	TRBJ2-5	TRBV6-2/TRBV6-3
CASSSRDRGRDEQYF	TGTGCCAGCAGCTCCCGGGACAGGGGACGGGACGAGCAGTACTTC	15	TRBD1	few	TRBJ2-7	TRBV11-2
CASSFSGGTTGELFF	TGTGCCAGCAGCTTTAGCGGGGGGACCACCGGGGAGCTGTTTTTT	15	TRBD2	many	TRBJ2-2	TRBV11-2
CASSTGTGRGTEAFF	TGCGCCAGCAGCACCGGGACAGGGCGGGGCACTGAAGCTTTCTTT	15	TRBD1	few	TRBJ1-1	TRBV5-1
CASSYPGTGGRAFF	TGTGCCAGCAGTTACCCCGGGACAGGGGGTCGAGCTTTCTTT	14	TRBD1	few	TRBJ1-1	TRBV6-2/TRBV6-3
CSARVAGAAGLNQPQHF	TGCAGTGCTAGAGTTGCAGGGGCTGCAGGGTTAAATCAGCCCCAGCATTTT	17	.	medium-sized	TRBJ1-5	TRBV20-1
CASSLHVTGMSGELFF	TGCGCCAGCAGCTTACACGTGACAGGGATGTCCGGGGAGCTGTTTTTT	16	TRBD1	many	TRBJ2-2	TRBV5-1
CASSGEIRTQYF	TGTGCCAGCAGCGGAGAGATAAGAACGCAGTATTTT	12	.	.	TRBJ2-3	TRBV6-1
CASRGRTGGHNEQFF	TGTGCCAGCAGGGGAAGGACAGGGGGCCACAATGAGCAGTTCTTC	15	TRBD1	few	TRBJ2-1	TRBV6-1
CASSLNGGAGEQFF	TGTGCCAGCAGCCTCAATGGCGGTGCCGGTGAGCAGTTCTTC	14	.	few	TRBJ2-1	TRBV7-9
CASSEGQGAYEQYF	TGTGCCAGCAGTGAAGGACAGGGGGCCTACGAGCAGTACTTC	14	TRBD1	many	TRBJ2-7	TRBV6-1